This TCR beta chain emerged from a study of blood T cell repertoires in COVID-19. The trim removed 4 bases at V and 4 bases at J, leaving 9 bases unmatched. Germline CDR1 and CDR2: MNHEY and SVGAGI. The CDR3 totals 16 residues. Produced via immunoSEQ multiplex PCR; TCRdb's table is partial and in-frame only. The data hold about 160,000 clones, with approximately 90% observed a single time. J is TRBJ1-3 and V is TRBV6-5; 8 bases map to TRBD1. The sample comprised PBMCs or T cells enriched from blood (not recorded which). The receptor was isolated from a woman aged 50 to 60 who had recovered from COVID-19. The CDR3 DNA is TGTGCCAGCAGTTCCACTGTCGGGACAGGCGGAAACACCATATATTTT. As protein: CASSSTVGTGGNTIYF.